This T cell receptor beta chain was found in a study of T cells in Graves' hyperthyroidism and ophthalmopathy. Study-level findings and limits: Blood also showed most of the thyroid clonotypes that were expanded above 0.001.

This clonotype was seen many times. Its matching antigen is unknown. The CDR3 is 15 amino acids. V dropped 2 bases and J dropped 3 bases, with 11 bases sitting between them. The germline CDR1 and CDR2 sequences are MDHEN and SYDVKM. Amplified TCR beta CDR3 regions derived from RNA transcripts. Researchers ran a first-round RT-PCR on the TCR CDR3 using the HTBI primer set. TCRdb independently ran MiXCR on the multiplex PCR reads; one entry per CDR3 protein. Here the sample spans around 560,000 distinct CDR3 sequences, around 17% being singletons. This TCR derives from a young woman with Graves' hyperthyroidism. The chain recombines TRBV28 with TRBJ2-1; TRBD2 is a possible D gene (6 bases). Sequencing was carried out using blood. This CDR3 reads CASSLRGTDYNEQFF. Written as DNA, the CDR3 is TGTGCCAGCAGTTTACGCGGGACGGACTACAATGAGCAGTTCTTC.